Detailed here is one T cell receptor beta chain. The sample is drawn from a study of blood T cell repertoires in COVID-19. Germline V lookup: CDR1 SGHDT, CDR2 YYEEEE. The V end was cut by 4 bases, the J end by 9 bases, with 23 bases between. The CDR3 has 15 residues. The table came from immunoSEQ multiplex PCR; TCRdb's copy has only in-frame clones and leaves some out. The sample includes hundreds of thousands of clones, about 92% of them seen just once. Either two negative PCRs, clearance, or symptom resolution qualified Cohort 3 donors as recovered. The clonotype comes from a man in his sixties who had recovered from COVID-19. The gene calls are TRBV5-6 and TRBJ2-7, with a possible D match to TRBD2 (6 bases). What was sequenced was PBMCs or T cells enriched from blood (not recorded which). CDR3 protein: CASSAGGGSLVGQYF. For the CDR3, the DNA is TGTGCCAGCAGCGCGGGTGGGGGGTCGTTGGTTGGGCAGTACTTC.